This TCR beta chain was documented in a study of early T cells in non-severe SARS-CoV-2 infection. On the study more broadly: Chains from this unsorted whole-blood bulk RNA could not be paired.

Study-wide results and caveats: Reliance on VDJdb matching favored anti-spike CD8 responses; private and CD4 specificities were missed.

V was shortened by 4 bases and J by 2 bases, with 20 bases between the two germline ends. The germline V gene has CDR1 SGHRS and CDR2 YFSETQ. The CDR3 spans 17 residues. Concerning this clonotype: No antigen is known for it.

The library protocol tagged individual cDNA molecules with unique molecular identifiers. TCRdb re-analysed the 5' RACE reads in MiXCR, keeping a single row per CDR3 protein. The sample has 85,000 to 90,000 distinct CDR3 sequences; under 15% are singletons. Sequencing input: whole blood. J is TRBJ2-3 and V is TRBV5-1; either TRBD1 or TRBD2 may fit D (5 bases each). The sequence was obtained from an adult who was a healthcare worker with PCR-confirmed SARS-CoV-2 infection or an uninfected control (not recorded which). CDR3 DNA: TGCGCCAGCAGCGTTCGGGGCCTAACAGAGAACACAGATACGCAGTATTTT. Its translation: CASSVRGLTENTDTQYF.